This TCR beta chain was retrieved from a study of blood T cells in healthy people across ages. Study observations and caveats: PBMCs left unsorted prevented a conclusive naive versus antigen-experienced comparison. Higher naive T cell percentage went strongly together with higher TCR beta diversity.

Every sample had a minimum of 6 million PBMCs isolated. With a J-beta primer mix and a sample-barcoded 5' primer, a second PCR ran about 6 to 11 cycles. No fewer than 2.5 million CDR3-containing paired-end reads came from each sample. From the 5' RACE reads, TCRdb called clonotypes with MiXCR, one entry per CDR3 protein. The profile covers approximately 670,000 distinct CDR3 sequences, with 40% to 45% appearing a single time and about 32% taken by the ten largest. On this clonotype: Its target is not known.

This CDR3 spans 15 amino acids. V shed 0 bases and J 11 bases; nucleotides not matched to a gene: 5. Germline V gives CDR1 SGHNT, CDR2 YYREEE (reference sequence). The chain has TRBV5-4 and TRBJ2-1; TRBD2 matches 13 bases. The sequencing sample was made of blood. This clonotype originated in a man older than 75 in good health. The CDR3: CASSLEGLAGVQQFF. CDR3 in DNA: TGTGCCAGCAGCTTGGAAGGACTAGCGGGGGTTCAGCAGTTCTTC.